This T cell receptor beta chain is drawn from a study of human T cells and chemical hapten exposure. In the study overall: DPC at 2% was the sensitizing agent, placed on around 2 cm by around 2 cm of upper inner arm skin.

The time point was: patch test 1, 2 weeks after DPC sensitization. Treatment defined: therapeutic diphenylcyclopropenone sensitization with weekly scalp DPC. The V segment lost 6 bases and the J segment 2 bases; nucleotides outside the gene matches: 19. The CDR3 is made up of 20 amino acids. Germline V gene data show CDR1 as MNHEY and CDR2 as SVGEGT. The study's library attached unique molecular identifiers to single cDNA molecules. TCRdb passed the RACE reads through MiXCR, listing each CDR3 protein once. The sample comprises under 200,000 distinct CDR3 sequences, roughly 15% of which are singletons, and 1.7% rests with the top ten.

This chain joins TRBV6-2 or TRBV6-3 and TRBJ1-5, with 10 bases identical to TRBD1. The receptor comes from a woman younger than 45 with alopecia areata. Some clones in this sample may be carry-over from other donors' samples. This specimen was whole blood, taken in connection with sensitization to the hapten diphenylcyclopropenone (DPC). The CDR3: CASRQPAGQGGPRGNQPQHF. The CDR3 bases are TGTGCCAGCAGGCAACCCGCAGGACAGGGGGGACCTAGAGGCAATCAGCCCCAGCATTTT.